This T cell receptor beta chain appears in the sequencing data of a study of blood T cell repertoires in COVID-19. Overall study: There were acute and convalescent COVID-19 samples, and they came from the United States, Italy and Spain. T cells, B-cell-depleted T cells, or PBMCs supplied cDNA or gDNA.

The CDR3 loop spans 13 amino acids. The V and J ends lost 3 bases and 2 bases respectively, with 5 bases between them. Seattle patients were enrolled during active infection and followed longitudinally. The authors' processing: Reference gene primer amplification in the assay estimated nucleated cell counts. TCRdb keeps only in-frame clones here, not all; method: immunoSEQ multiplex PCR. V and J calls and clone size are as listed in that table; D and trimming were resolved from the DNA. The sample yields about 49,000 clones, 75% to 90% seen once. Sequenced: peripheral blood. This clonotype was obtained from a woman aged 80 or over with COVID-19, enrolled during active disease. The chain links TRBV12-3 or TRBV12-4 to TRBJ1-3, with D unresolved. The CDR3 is CASSFGAGNTIYF. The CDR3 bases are TGTGCCAGCAGTTTCGGGGCTGGAAACACCATATATTTT.